The clone carrying this T cell receptor beta chain has at least ten counts. The TCRbeta library was prepared with unique molecular identifiers. A single record per CDR3 protein comes from TCRdb applying MiXCR to the PCR reads. Among hundreds of thousands of distinct CDR3 sequences listed, under 9.5% were seen once. This sample is part of a study of T-cell reconstitution after alpha-beta-depleted transplantation in children. Germline V CDR1 and CDR2: MGHDK, SYGVNS. The CDR3 has 14 amino acids. V was cut by 4 bases and J by 0 bases, with 9 bases left in between. The sequenced sample was PBMCs, mostly from graft donor cells, obtained 180 days after TCRalphabeta/CD19-depleted stem cell transplant. The receptor was isolated from a male patient aged 5 to 17 who had a stem cell transplant for acute lymphoblastic leukemia, so the T cells may come from the graft donor. The chain joins TRBV25-1 to TRBJ1-1; D possibly corresponds to TRBD1 (5 bases). DNA for the CDR3: TGTGCCAGCAGTGGGGGACCCATGAACACTGAAGCTTTCTTT. It yields the protein CASSGGPMNTEAFF.